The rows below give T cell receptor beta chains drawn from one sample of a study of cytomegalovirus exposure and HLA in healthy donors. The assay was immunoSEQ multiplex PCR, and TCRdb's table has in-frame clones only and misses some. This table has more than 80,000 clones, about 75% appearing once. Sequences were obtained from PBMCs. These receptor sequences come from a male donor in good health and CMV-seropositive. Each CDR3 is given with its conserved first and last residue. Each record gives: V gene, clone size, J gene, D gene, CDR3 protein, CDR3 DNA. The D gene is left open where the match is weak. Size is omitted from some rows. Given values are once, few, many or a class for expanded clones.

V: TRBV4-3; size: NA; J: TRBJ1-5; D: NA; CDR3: CASSRGRGGQPQHF; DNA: TGCGCCAGCAGCCGGGGCCGCGGGGGTCAGCCCCAGCATTTT
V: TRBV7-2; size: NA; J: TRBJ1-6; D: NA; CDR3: CASSLALPDNSPLHF; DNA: TGTGCCAGCAGCTTAGCGCTACCTGATAATTCACCCCTCCACTTT
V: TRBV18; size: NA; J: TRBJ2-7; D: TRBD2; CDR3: CASSPKSDLAGLYEQYF; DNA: TGTGCCAGCTCACCAAAGTCTGATCTAGCGGGGTTGTACGAGCAGTACTTC
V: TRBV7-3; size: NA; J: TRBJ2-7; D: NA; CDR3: CASSPRGGYYEQYF; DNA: TGTGCCAGCAGCCCTAGGGGAGGCTACTACGAGCAGTACTTC
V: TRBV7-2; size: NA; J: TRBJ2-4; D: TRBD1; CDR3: CASSQVTGSYIQYF; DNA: TGTGCCAGCAGCCAAGTGACAGGGTCATACATTCAGTACTTC
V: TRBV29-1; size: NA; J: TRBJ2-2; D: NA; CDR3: CSVEPNTGELFF; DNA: TGCAGCGTTGAACCTAACACCGGGGAGCTGTTTTTT
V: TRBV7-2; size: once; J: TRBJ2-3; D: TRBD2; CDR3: CASSLGLAGLDTQYF; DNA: TGTGCCAGCAGTCTAGGACTAGCGGGATTGGATACGCAGTATTTT
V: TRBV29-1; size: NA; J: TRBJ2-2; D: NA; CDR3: CSAGGTANTGELFF; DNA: TGCAGCGCTGGAGGGACGGCGAACACCGGGGAGCTGTTTTTT
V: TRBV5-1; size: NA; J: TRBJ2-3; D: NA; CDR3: CASTPPGHRTDTQYF; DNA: TGCGCCAGCACTCCCCCGGGACATCGCACAGATACGCAGTATTTT
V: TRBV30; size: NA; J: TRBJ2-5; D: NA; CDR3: CAWSASPQGLETQYF; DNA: TGTGCCTGGAGTGCCTCACCACAGGGTTTAGAGACCCAGTACTTC
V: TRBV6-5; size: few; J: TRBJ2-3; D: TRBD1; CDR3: CASSPGQGMGTQYF; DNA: TGTGCCAGCAGCCCGGGACAGGGTATGGGTACGCAGTATTTT
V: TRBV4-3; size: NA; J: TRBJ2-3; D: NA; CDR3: CASSQGWTSTDTQYF; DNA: TGCGCCAGCAGCCAAGGGTGGACTAGCACAGATACGCAGTATTTT
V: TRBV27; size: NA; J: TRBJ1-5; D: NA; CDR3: CASRTGFGNQPQNF; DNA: TGTGCCAGCAGAACAGGGTTTGGCAATCAGCCCCAGAATTTT
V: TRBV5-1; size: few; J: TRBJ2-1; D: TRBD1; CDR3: CASSWGTGNNEQFF; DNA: TGCGCCAGCAGCTGGGGGACAGGGAACAATGAGCAGTTCTTC
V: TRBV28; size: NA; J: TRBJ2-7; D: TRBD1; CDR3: CASSLHRVSPGQGFYEQYF; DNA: TGTGCCAGCAGTTTACACCGCGTAAGTCCGGGACAGGGGTTCTACGAGCAGTACTTC
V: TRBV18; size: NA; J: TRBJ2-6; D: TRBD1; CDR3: CASSRDRGLTGANVLTF; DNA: TGTGCCAGCTCACGGGACAGGGGGCTTACTGGGGCCAACGTCCTGACTTTC
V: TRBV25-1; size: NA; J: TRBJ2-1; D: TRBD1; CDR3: CASSVWGQDPYNEQFF; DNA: TGTGCCAGCAGTGTATGGGGACAGGATCCCTACAATGAGCAGTTCTTC
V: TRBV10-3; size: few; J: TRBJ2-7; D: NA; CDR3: CAISESPGIYEQYF; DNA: TGTGCCATCAGTGAGTCTCCAGGGATCTACGAGCAGTACTTC
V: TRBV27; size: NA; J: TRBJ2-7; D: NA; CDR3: CASSLAGTVGAYEQYF; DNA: TGTGCCAGCAGTTTAGCGGGGACAGTTGGGGCCTACGAGCAGTACTTC
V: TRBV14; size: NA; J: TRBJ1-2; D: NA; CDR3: CASSPWTANNYGYTF; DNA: TGTGCCAGCAGCCCTTGGACAGCCAACAACTATGGCTACACCTTC
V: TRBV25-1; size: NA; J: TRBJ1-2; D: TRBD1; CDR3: CASSDPAPGQGYGYTF; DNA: TGTGCCAGCAGTGACCCCGCACCGGGACAGGGGTATGGCTACACCTTC
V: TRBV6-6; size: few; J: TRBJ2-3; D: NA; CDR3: CASSPGIADTQYF; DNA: TGTGCCAGCAGCCCAGGGATCGCAGATACGCAGTATTTT
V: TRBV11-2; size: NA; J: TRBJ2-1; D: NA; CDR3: CASGRAGYNEQFF; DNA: TGTGCCAGCGGCCGGGCAGGGTACAATGAGCAGTTCTTC
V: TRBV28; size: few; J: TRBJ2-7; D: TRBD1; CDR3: CASSETGSSYEQYF; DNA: TGTGCCAGCAGCGAGACAGGGAGCTCCTACGAGCAGTACTTC
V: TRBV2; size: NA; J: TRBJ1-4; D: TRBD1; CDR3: CASSATGAANEKLFF; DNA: TGTGCCAGCAGTGCGACAGGGGCGGCTAATGAAAAACTGTTTTTT
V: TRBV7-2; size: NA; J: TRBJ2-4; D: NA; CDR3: CASSDGRTKNIQYF; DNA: TGTGCCAGCAGCGACGGGAGAACCAAAAACATTCAGTACTTC
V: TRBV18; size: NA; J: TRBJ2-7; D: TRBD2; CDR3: CASSAIAGGTYEQYF; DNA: TGTGCCAGCTCAGCCATAGCGGGGGGAACCTACGAGCAGTACTTC
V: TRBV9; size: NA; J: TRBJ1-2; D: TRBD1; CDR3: CASSPWTGQNYGYTF; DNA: TGTGCCAGCAGCCCGTGGACAGGACAGAACTATGGCTACACCTTC
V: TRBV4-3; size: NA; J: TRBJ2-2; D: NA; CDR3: CASSQESGLWTGELFF; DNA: TGCGCCAGCAGCCAAGAATCAGGATTATGGACCGGGGAGCTGTTTTTT
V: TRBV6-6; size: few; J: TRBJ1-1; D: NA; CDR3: CASSRPPPGNTEAFF; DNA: TGTGCCAGCAGTCGGCCCCCACCGGGGAACACTGAAGCTTTCTTT
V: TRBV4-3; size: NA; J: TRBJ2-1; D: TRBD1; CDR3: CASSPAGTGGNEQFF; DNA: TGCGCCAGCAGCCCCGCCGGGACAGGGGGCAATGAGCAGTTCTTC
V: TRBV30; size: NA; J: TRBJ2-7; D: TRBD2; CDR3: CAWSVHPQRELRVQYF; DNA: TGTGCCTGGAGTGTACACCCCCAGCGGGAGCTTAGGGTGCAGTACTTC
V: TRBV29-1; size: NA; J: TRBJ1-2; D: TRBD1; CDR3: CSVETGYNYGYTF; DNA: TGCAGCGTGGAGACAGGGTATAACTATGGCTACACCTTC
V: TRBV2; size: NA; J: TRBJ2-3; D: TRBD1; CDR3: CASSSGTGKDTQYF; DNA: TGTGCCAGCAGTTCCGGGACAGGGAAAGATACGCAGTATTTT
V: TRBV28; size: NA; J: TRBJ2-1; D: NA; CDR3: CASTPSRTTYNEQFF; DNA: TGTGCCAGCACCCCCAGTCGAACTACCTACAATGAGCAGTTCTTC
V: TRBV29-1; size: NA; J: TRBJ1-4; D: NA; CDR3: CSVEDPSGAKLFF; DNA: TGCAGCGTTGAAGATCCGTCAGGGGCAAAACTGTTTTTT
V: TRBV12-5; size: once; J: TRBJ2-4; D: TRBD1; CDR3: CASGLVPGQGTPSKNIQYF; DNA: TGTGCTAGTGGTTTGGTACCGGGACAGGGTACCCCGTCCAAAAACATTCAGTACTTC
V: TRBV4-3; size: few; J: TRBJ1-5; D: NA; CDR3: CASSQEGHSNQPQHF; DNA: TGCGCCAGCAGCCAAGAGGGACATAGCAATCAGCCCCAGCATTTT
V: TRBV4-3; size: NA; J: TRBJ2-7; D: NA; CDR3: CASSQEAQANYEQYF; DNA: TGCGCCAGCAGCCAAGAAGCACAGGCCAACTACGAGCAGTACTTC
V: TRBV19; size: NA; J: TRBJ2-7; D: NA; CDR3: CASSIGDSGEQYF; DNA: TGTGCCAGTAGTATTGGGGACAGCGGGGAGCAGTACTTC
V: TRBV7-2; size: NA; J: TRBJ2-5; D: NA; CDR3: CASSLAPGETQYF; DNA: TGTGCCAGCAGCTTAGCGCCGGGAGAGACCCAGTACTTC
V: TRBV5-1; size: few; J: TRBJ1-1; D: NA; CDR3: CASSLPGGEAFF; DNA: TGCGCCAGCAGCCTTCCCGGAGGGGAAGCTTTCTTT
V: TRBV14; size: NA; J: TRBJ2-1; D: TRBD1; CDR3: CASSRLDVGTGVYNEQFF; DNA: TGTGCCAGCAGCCGCCTAGACGTAGGGACAGGGGTTTACAATGAGCAGTTCTTC
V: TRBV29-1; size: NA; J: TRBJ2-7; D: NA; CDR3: CSVLGGHRASYEQYF; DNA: TGCAGCGTTCTAGGGGGACACCGAGCTTCCTACGAGCAGTACTTC
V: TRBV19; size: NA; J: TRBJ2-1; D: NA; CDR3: CASSLDFLSYNEQFF; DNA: TGTGCCAGTAGTCTGGACTTTCTCTCTTACAATGAGCAGTTCTTC
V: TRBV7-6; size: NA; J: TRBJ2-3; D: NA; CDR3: CASSLQIGAPQYF; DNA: TGTGCCAGCAGCTTGCAAATAGGGGCCCCGCAGTATTTT
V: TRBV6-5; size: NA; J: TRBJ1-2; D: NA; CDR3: CASSLPPPGDYGYTF; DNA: TGTGCCAGCAGCCTACCCCCCCCGGGGGACTATGGCTACACCTTC